This T cell receptor beta chain was profiled in a study of cytomegalovirus exposure and HLA in healthy donors. PCR amplification relied on 60 Vbeta primers (plus 13 Jbeta primers). The assay was immunoSEQ multiplex PCR, and TCRdb's table has in-frame clones only and misses some. The data show roughly 100,000 clones, 77% seen once. This CDR3 has 12 amino acids. V was pared by 4 bases and J by 11 bases, with 15 bases between. The germline V gene encodes CDR1 SGHRS and CDR2 YFSETQ. Sequenced sample: PBMCs. The receptor's source is a woman aged 40 to 50 in good health and CMV-seropositive. This sequence joins TRBV5-1 and TRBJ2-5, with D maybe TRBD2 (6 bases). As DNA, the CDR3 is TGCGCCAGCAGCGAGGAGGGGCCAAGGCAGTACTTC. It is translated as CASSEEGPRQYF.